Reported below is one T cell receptor (beta chain). This sample is drawn from a study of CD8 T cells in Susac syndrome. RNA amounts of roughly 0.5 to 1 ug underwent reverse transcription with random hexamers. TCRdb recomputed calls from the immunoSEQ multiplex PCR reads with MiXCR, one row per CDR3 protein. The sample holds 150,000 to 200,000 distinct CDR3 sequences, 90% to 95% seen once. Germline lookup yields CDR1 KGHSH and CDR2 LQKENI. The length of the CDR3 is 15 residues. The V end was cut by 5 bases, the J end by 2 bases, with 16 bases between. The sequence was collected from a human donor with Susac syndrome. The sequenced sample was CD4+ T cells from PBMCs. V usage is TRBV18 and J usage is TRBJ2-7; D perhaps matches TRBD1 (6 bases). The CDR3 region is CASSVNRALTYEQYF. As DNA, the CDR3 is TGTGCCAGCTCAGTCAACAGGGCCCTAACCTACGAGCAGTACTTC.